Reported below is one T cell receptor (beta chain). As yet, its antigen is unknown. This sample was included in a study of T-cell memory formation after mild COVID-19. Study at large: TCR clustering was largely donor specific.

The authors produced TCR alpha and TCR beta cDNA libraries with sample barcodes and UMIs by 5'RACE using constant-segment primers. TCRdb re-analysed the 5' RACE reads in MiXCR, keeping a single row per CDR3 protein. The sample lists a few hundred thousand distinct CDR3 sequences; about 15% were seen once. Study results and limitations: Cross-reactive memory apparently joined, as some responding clones appeared in pre-infection memory.

The CDR3 loop spans 14 amino acids. Germline CDR1 is DFQATT and CDR2 is SNEGSKA (reference sequence). V lost 6 bases and J 0 bases, leaving 12 bases between the germline ends. Material: PBMCs or a T cell subset sorted from them (not recorded which). This chain links TRBV20-1 with TRBJ2-1, with D tentatively TRBD1 or TRBD2 (5 bases each). The sequence derives from a man between 18 and 35 years old who had mild COVID-19 (a few samples of this study predate the infection). Cell type and time point are not known. The CDR3 nucleotides read TGCAGTGCCCGGGACGCAAGCTCCTACAATGAGCAGTTCTTC. Translating it yields CSARDASSYNEQFF.